This TCR beta chain was recovered during a study of response to subunit inactivated influenza vaccine (dated by TCRdb to the late 2010s). Regarding the research as a whole: To follow how T cells responded to a trivalent subunit inactivated influenza vaccine, the researchers relied on deep quantitative profiling of the T cell receptor repertoire.

A remark on this clonotype: Its specific antigen is unknown. No per-base quality is available; no much larger clone lies one base away.

Germline trimming amounts to 5 bases on V and 0 bases on J, with 2 as the count of junction bases outside the gene matches. According to the germline V gene, CDR1 reads SQVTM and CDR2 reads ANQGSEA. CDR3 length: 13 amino acids, cysteine to phenylalanine. Left in the record is the CDR3 DNA by itself, 39 bases read in frame from the first base. Libraries were constructed by RT-PCR. TCRdb names Illumina HiSeq 2500 as the instrument used. TCRdb passed the public sequencing reads through fastp at Q25 and MiXCR, retaining productive beta sequences. All rows with the same CDR3 protein become a single entry with the most common DNA and genes. Recorded for this sample are fewer than 550,000 distinct CDR3 sequences; over 25% of them occurred a single time. Less than 2.5% of the sample is taken by the ten largest. Study-wide findings and limitations: The authors suggested that each seasonal influenza vaccination may recruit only a limited number of new T cells.

The sequenced sample was CD4+ T cells sorted from PBMCs, obtained 4 to 6 days after vaccination. This receptor was taken from a man aged 50 to 60 who received an inactivated influenza vaccine. Donor details come from another sample of the same person, matched by shared clones. The V and J segments used are TRBV29-1 and TRBJ2-5, and TRBD1 aligns with 8 junction nucleotides. CDR3 loop: CSVLDRDQETQYF. The DNA is TGCAGCGTTTTGGACAGGGACCAAGAGACCCAGTACTTC.